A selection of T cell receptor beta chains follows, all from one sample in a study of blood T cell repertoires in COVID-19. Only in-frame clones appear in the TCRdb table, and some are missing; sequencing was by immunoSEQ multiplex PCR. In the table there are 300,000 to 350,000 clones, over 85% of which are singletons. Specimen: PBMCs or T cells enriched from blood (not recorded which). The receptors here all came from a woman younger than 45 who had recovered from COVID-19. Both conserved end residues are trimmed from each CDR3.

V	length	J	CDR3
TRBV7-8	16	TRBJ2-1	ASSDPGASGRDYNEQF
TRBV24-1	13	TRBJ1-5	ATTHPLYGNQPQH
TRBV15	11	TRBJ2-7	ATSRGQNYEQY
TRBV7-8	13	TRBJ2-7	ASSLGTGLAGEQY
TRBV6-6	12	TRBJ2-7	ASSRDSQSYEQY
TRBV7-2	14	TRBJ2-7	ASSLVVTSGMYEQY
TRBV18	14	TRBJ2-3	ASSPMSRGSTDTQY
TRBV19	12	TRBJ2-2	ASSIFRGTGELF
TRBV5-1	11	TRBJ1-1	ASSLTGNTEAF
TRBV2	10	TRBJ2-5	ASKLSQETQY
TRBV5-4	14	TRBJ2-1	ASSLNGISSYNEQF
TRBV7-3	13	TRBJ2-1	ASSPTASTLGEQF
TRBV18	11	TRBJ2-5	ASSPQSQETQY
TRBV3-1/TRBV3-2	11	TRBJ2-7	ASSQESSYEQY